Sequencing of this TCR beta chain was carried out in a study of blood T cell repertoires in COVID-19 (dated by TCRdb to 2018 to 2020). Study-level background: The collaborator samples originated in the United States, Italy and Spain and spanned the acute and convalescent phases of COVID-19. The prospective study material was composed of cDNA or gDNA derived from T cells, B-cell-depleted T cells, or PBMCs. Deeply sampled blood TCRbeta repertoires from subjects exposed to, actively infected with, or recovered from COVID-19 were included in the dataset. The repertoires were released in a freely available public database intended as a resource for research on the immune response to SARS-CoV-2. Samples were obtained from the ongoing ImmuneRACE study (first 160 participants) and from over 1,000 subjects provided by 6 global collaborators. The sample metadata nearly always contained a de-identified subject ID, COVID-19 status, age in years and sex. Where available, HLA class I and class II types were taken from metadata supplied by the sample provider and were not determined by assay-based typing. The paper as a whole reports these results and caveats: The amount of clinical and demographic metadata varied by source and participant and was provided uncurated.

TCRbeta CDR3 regions were amplified from genomic DNA by means of the immunoSEQ Assay, a bias-controlled multiplex PCR. Regarding the original processing steps: The number of nucleated cells in each sample was estimated by amplification of reference gene primers within the assay. To quantify the absolute abundance of each unique TCRbeta CDR3 rearrangement, sequence reads were collapsed and filtered. Productive Simpson clonality was computed per sample as the square root of Simpson's diversity index over productive rearrangements. TCRdb retrieved this table from immuneACCESS and kept in-frame rearrangements only. Not all clones are present; in checked studies, unresolved V genes account for under half, and no reason is known for the remainder. V and J calls and clone size follow that table, whereas D and trimming were derived from the DNA. The sample records 200,000 to 300,000 clones, about 80% of which are singletons. 7.5% to 9% of the sample lies in the top ten.

Taken from cysteine to phenylalanine, the CDR3 has 14 residues. Only CDR3 DNA remains: 42 bases, in frame from the first base. The germline ends are 8 bases apart after V is trimmed by 5 bases and J by 0 bases. The germline V gene specifies MNHEY as CDR1 and SVGAGI as CDR2. Comment on this clone: It lacks a known antigen. One base away there is no much larger clone; base qualities are not given.

Whole blood was collected in K2EDTA tubes by collaborating institutions according to the institutions' own protocols. Collaborator samples were shipped for TCRbeta analysis as frozen whole blood, isolated PBMCs, or DNA extracted from either sample type. The clonotype comes from a human donor in a cohort sampled during active COVID-19. This chain joins TRBV6-5 to TRBJ2-1; the D gene is not confidently resolved. The material sequenced was peripheral blood. At the DNA level, the sequence is TGTGCCAGCAGTAGGTCTAGCTCCTACAATGAGCAGTTCTTC. Its protein is CASSRSSSYNEQFF.